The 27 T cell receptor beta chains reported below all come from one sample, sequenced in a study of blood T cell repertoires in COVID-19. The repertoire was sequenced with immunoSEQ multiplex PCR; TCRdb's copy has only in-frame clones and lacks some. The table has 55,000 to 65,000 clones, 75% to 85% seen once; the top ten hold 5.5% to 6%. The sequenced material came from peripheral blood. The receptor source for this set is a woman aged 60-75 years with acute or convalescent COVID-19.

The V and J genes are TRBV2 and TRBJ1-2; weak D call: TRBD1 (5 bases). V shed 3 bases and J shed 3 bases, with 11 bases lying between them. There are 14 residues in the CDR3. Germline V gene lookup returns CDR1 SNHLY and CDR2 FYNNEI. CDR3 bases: TGTGCCAGCAGTGATCAAGGACAAGACTATGGCTACACCTTC. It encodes CASSDQGQDYGYTF.

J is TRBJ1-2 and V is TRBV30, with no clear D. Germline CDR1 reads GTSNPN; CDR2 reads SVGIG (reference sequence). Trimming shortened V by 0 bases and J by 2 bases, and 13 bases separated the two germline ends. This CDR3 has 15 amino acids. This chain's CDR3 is CAWSVRGRQNYGYTF. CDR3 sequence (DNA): TGTGCCTGGAGTGTACGGGGTAGGCAGAACTATGGCTACACCTTC.

In DNA form, the CDR3 reads TGTGCCAGCGTCCGAGGGGCGCGGGAATCCTACGAGCAGTACTTC. It yields the protein CASVRGARESYEQYF. The chain is built from TRBV7-9 and TRBJ2-7, with D perhaps matching TRBD2 (6 bases). The ends were cut back, 8 bases at V and 1 base at J, with 18 bases in the middle. The CDR3 contains 15 residues. Germline loops: CDR1 SEHNR, CDR2 FQNEAQ (reference sequence).

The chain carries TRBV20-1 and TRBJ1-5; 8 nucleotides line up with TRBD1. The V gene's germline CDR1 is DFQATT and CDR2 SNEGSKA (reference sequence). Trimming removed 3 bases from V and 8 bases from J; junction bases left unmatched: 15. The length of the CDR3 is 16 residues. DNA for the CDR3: TGCAGTGCTAGTCCTACCGGGACAGGAAGTGGAGAGCCCCAGCATTTT. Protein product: CSASPTGTGSGEPQHF.

CDR3 residues: CASSGSGTGVWNTEAFF. The CDR3 nucleotides read TGTGCCAGCAGTGGATCCGGGACAGGGGTATGGAACACTGAAGCTTTCTTT. The genes are TRBV6-6 and TRBJ1-1; 10 bases agree with TRBD1. CDR1 and CDR2 from the germline V gene are MNHNY and SVGAGI (reference sequence). The trim removed 5 bases at V and 1 base at J, leaving 10 bases unmatched. CDR3 size: 17 residues.

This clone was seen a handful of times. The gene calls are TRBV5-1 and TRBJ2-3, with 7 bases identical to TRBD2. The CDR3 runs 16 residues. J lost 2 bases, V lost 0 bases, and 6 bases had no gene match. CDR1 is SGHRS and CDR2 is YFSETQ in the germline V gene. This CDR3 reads CASSLDSAGYTDTQYF. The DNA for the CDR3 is TGCGCCAGCAGCTTGGACTCAGCGGGGTACACAGATACGCAGTATTTT.

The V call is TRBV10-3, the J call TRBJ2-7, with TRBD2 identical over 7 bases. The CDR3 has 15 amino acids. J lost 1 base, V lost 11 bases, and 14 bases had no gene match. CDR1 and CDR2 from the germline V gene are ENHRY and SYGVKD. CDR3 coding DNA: TGTGCCTGCGGGTCGTTGGGAGGGAGTTCCTACGAGCAGTACTTC. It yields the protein CACGSLGGSSYEQYF.

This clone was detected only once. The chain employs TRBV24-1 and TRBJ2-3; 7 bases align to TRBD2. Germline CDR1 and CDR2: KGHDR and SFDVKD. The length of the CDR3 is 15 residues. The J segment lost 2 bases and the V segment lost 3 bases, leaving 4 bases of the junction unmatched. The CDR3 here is CATSDQRGITDTQYF. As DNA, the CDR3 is TGTGCCACCAGTGATCAGCGGGGAATCACAGATACGCAGTATTTT.

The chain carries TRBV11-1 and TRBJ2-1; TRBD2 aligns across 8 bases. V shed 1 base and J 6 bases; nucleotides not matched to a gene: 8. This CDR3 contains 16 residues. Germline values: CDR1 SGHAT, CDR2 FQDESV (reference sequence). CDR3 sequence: CASSLVAGGASNEQFF. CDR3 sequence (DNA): TGTGCCAGCAGCTTAGTTGCGGGGGGCGCTTCCAATGAGCAGTTCTTC.

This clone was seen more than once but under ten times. For the CDR3, the DNA is TGTGCCAGCAGTTTACGAGGGGGTGAGGGTAATCAGCCCCAGCATTTT. Protein: CASSLRGGEGNQPQHF. The V gene is TRBV27, the J gene TRBJ1-5; perhaps TRBD1 as D (6 bases). The CDR3 has 16 amino acids. Germline V CDR1 and CDR2: MNHEY, SMNVEV (reference sequence). The V end was cut by 2 bases, the J end by 4 bases, with 15 bases between.

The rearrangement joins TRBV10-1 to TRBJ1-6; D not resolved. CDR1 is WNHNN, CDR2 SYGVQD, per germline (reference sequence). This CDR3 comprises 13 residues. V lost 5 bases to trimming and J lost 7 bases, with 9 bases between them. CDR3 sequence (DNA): TGCGCCAGCAGTTCGACATTCAATTCACCCCTCCACTTT. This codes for CASSSTFNSPLHF.

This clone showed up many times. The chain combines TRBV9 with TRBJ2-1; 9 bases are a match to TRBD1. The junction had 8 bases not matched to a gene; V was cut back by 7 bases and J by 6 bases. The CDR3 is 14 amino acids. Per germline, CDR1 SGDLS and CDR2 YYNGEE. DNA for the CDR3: TGTGCCAGCCAGACAGGGACAGGGTTCAATGAGCAGTTCTTC. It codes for CASQTGTGFNEQFF.

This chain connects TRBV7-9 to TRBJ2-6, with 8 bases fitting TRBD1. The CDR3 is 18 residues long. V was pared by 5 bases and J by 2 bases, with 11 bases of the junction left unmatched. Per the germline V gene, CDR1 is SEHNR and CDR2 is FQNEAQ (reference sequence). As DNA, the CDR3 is TGTGCCAGCAGCCATACAGGGGGGTCTCTCGCTGGGGCCAACGTCCTGACTTTC. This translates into CASSHTGGSLAGANVLTF.

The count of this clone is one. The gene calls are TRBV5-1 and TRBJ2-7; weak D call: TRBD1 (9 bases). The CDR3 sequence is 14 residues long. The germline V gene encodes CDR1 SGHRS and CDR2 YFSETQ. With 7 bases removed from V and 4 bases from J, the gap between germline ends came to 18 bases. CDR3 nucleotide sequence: TGCGCCAGCGCGGGGGGACAGGGTGGATACGAGCAGTACTTC. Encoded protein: CASAGGQGGYEQYF. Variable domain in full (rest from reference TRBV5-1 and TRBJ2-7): KAGVTQTPRYLIKTRGQQVTLSCSPISGHRSVSWYQQTPGQGLQFLFEYFSETQRNKGNFPGRFSGRQFSNSRSEMNVSTLELGDSALYLCASAGGQGGYEQYFGPGTRLTVT.

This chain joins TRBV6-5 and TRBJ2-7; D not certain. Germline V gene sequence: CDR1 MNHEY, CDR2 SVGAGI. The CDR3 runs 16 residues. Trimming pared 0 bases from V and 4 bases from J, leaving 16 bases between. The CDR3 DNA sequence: TGTGCCAGCAGTTACTCGACTTTGAACGTCGGTTACGAGCAGTACTTC. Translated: CASSYSTLNVGYEQYF.

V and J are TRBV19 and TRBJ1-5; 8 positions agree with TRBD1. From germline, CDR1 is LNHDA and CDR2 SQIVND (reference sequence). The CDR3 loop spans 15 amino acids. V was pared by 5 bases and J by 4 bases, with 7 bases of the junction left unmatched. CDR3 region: CASSRSGGGNQPQHF. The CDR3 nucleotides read TGTGCCAGTAGTCGGTCAGGGGGCGGGAATCAGCCCCAGCATTTT.

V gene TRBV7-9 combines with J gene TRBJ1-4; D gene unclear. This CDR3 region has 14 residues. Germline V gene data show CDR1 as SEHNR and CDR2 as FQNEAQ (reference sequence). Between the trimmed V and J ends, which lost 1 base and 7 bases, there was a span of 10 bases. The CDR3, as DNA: TGTGCCAGCAGCTTAGATTTGGCTCTTGAAAAACTGTTTTTT. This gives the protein CASSLDLALEKLFF.

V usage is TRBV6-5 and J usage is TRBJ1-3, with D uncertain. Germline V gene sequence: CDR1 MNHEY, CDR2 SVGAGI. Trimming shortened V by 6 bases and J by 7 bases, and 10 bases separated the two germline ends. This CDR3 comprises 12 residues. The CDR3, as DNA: TGTGCCAGCAGCACCTCGGGGAACACCATATATTTT. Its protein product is CASSTSGNTIYF.

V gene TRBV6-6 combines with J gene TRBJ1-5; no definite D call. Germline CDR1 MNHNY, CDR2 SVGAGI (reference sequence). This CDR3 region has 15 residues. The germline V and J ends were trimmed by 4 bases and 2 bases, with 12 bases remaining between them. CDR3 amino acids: CASSSPGVGNQPQHF. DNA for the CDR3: TGTGCCAGCAGTTCGCCCGGGGTGGGCAATCAGCCCCAGCATTTT.

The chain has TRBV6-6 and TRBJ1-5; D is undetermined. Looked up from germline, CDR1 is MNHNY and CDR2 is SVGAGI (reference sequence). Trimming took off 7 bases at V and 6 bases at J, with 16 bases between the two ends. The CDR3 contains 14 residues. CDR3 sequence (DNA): TGTGCCAGCACCGCCACACCCGGCGGTCAGCCCCAGCATTTT. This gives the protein CASTATPGGQPQHF.

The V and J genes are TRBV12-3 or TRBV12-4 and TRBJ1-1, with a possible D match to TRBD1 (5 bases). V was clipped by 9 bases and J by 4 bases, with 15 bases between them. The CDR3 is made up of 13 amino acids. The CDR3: CASRLAGRTEAFF. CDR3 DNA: TGTGCCAGTCGACTAGCGGGACGCACTGAAGCTTTCTTT.

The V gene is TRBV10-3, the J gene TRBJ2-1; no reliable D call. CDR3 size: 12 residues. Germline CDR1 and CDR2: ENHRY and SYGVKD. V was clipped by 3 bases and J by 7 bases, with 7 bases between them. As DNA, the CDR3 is TGTGCCATCAGTGAAAGGAGAAATGAGCAGTTCTTC. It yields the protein CAISERRNEQFF.

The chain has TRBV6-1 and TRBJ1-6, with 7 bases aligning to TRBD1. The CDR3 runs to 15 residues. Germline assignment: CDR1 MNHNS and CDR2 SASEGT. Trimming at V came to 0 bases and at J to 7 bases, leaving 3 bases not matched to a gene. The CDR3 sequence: CASSEAGQSNSPLHF. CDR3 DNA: TGTGCCAGCAGTGAAGCGGGACAGTCCAATTCACCCCTCCACTTT.

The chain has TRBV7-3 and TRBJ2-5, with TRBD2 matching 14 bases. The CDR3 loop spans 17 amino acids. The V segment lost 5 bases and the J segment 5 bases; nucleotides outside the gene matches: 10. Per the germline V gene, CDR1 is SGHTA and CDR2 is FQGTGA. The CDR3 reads CASSPGLAGGQWETQYF. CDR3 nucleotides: TGTGCCAGCAGCCCTGGACTAGCGGGGGGCCAGTGGGAGACCCAGTACTTC.

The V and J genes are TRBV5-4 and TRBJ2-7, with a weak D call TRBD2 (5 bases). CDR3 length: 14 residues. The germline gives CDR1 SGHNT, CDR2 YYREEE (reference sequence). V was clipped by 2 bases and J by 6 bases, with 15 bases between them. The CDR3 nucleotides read TGTGCCAGCAGCTTCGGGATAGAAGGTGGCGAGCAGTACTTC. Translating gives CASSFGIEGGEQYF.

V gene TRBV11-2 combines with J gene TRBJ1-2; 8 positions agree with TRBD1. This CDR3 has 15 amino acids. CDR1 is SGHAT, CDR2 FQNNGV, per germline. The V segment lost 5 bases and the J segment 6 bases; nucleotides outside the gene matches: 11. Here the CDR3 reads CASSRGQAALDGYTF. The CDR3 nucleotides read TGTGCCAGCAGCCGGGGACAGGCAGCCCTGGATGGCTACACCTTC.

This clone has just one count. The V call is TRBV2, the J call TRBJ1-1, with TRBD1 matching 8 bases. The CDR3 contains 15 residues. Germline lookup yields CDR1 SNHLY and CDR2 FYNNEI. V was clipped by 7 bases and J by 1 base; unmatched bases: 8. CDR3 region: CASTPDRVANTEAFF. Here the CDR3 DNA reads TGTGCCAGCACTCCGGACAGGGTAGCGAACACTGAAGCTTTCTTT.